One and the same sample provided the 16 T cell receptor beta chains below, sequenced in a study of shared clonotypes between healthy human individuals (dated by TCRdb to the early 2020s). The receptor library was made with the immunoSEQ multiplex PCR assay. TCRdb's version of the immuneACCESS table is confined to in-frame rearrangements and falls short of the full clone set. An unresolved V gene accounts for under half of the shortfall where checked; the remainder is of unknown origin. The sample table records roughly 2,500,000 clones; 90% to 95% of these occur just once. The top ten hold around 0.37% of the sample. Input material: naive CD4+ T cells from PBMCs. Explained via the paper, the cell subset or site label denotes: CD45RA+ positively selected. Receptors originate from a man aged 18-30 years in good health. Some clones in this sample may be carry-over from other donors' samples.

This rearrangement joins TRBV28 to TRBJ2-7; unclear D gene. Germline V gene data show CDR1 as MDHEN and CDR2 as SYDVKM. The V and J ends lost 4 bases and 1 base respectively, with 17 bases between them. There are 16 residues in the CDR3. For the CDR3, the DNA is TGTGCCAGCAGTTCCCGCCCCTTATCTCCATCCTACGAGCAGTACTTC. Translated: CASSSRPLSPSYEQYF.

The V and J genes are TRBV6-1 and TRBJ2-5; TRBD2 agrees at 7 bases. The length of the CDR3 is 13 residues. The germline gives CDR1 MNHNS, CDR2 SASEGT. V shed 11 bases and J 2 bases; nucleotides not matched to a gene: 8. CDR3: CAEGSAGQETQYF. CDR3 nucleotides: TGTGCCGAGGGGTCAGCGGGACAAGAGACCCAGTACTTC.

This clone has a single count. This chain uses TRBV12-5 with TRBJ2-1; TRBD1 agrees at 8 bases. Germline trimming cut 7 bases from V and 15 bases from J; bases unmatched to any gene: 8. CDR3 length: 11 residues. CDR1 is LGHNT and CDR2 is FRNRAP in the germline V gene. The DNA of the CDR3 is TGTGCTAGTGCCCAGGACAGGGTACCGTTCTTC. It is translated as CASAQDRVPFF.

V is TRBV19 and J is TRBJ2-1; 10 bases map to TRBD2. The V gene end was trimmed by 6 bases and the J gene end by 8 bases; junction bases not matched to a gene: 7. Germline CDR1 is LNHDA and CDR2 is SQIVND (reference sequence). CDR3 length: 14 amino acids. In DNA, the CDR3 is TGTGCCAGTAGGAATAGCGGGAGGAGGGATGAGCAGTTCTTC. This sequence encodes CASRNSGRRDEQFF.

V usage is TRBV5-1 and J usage is TRBJ1-1; D perhaps matches TRBD1 (5 bases). The CDR3 sequence is 13 residues long. Per germline, CDR1 SGHRS and CDR2 YFSETQ. V was pared by 2 bases and J by 3 bases, with 8 bases between. The CDR3 is CASSFDSYTEAFF. CDR3 nucleotide sequence: TGCGCCAGCAGCTTTGACAGCTACACTGAAGCTTTCTTT.

This clone showed up just a few times. V gene TRBV30 combines with J gene TRBJ1-3; D unresolved. The CDR3 has 12 residues. In germline, CDR1 is GTSNPN, CDR2 SVGIG (reference sequence). The ends were cut back, 5 bases at V and 4 bases at J, with 9 bases in the middle. The DNA of the CDR3 is TGTGCCTGGTGGATCGGAGGAAACACCATATATTTT. Translation gives CAWWIGGNTIYF.

V and J are TRBV7-2 and TRBJ2-1; 7 bases map to TRBD1. V lost 1 base to trimming and J lost 15 bases; unmatched junction nucleotides: 9. CDR1 is SGHTA and CDR2 is FQGNSA in the germline V gene. This CDR3 region has 13 residues. The CDR3: CASSLDQGVNRFF. DNA for the CDR3: TGTGCCAGCAGCTTAGACCAGGGGGTTAATCGGTTCTTC.

The chain links TRBV2 to TRBJ2-2; perhaps TRBD2 as D (6 bases). Germline V gene lookup returns CDR1 SNHLY and CDR2 FYNNEI. CDR3 length equals 15 residues. V gave up 2 bases and J gave up 7 bases, with 14 bases separating them. CDR3 in DNA: TGTGCCAGCAGTGAACTCCGGGAGCGCGGCGGGGAGCTGTTTTTT. Its protein is CASSELRERGGELFF.

This sequence joins TRBV30 and TRBJ2-7, with 10 bases that match TRBD1. V gave up 1 base and J gave up 6 bases; unmatched junction bases: 3. The CDR3 has 13 amino acids. CDR1 and CDR2 from the germline V gene are GTSNPN and SVGIG (reference sequence). CDR3 region: CAWSADRGGEQYF. The CDR3 DNA reads as TGTGCCTGGAGTGCGGACAGGGGGGGCGAGCAGTACTTC.

The chain uses TRBV9 and TRBJ2-7; 10 bases fit TRBD1. Germline CDR1 SGDLS, CDR2 YYNGEE. CDR3 length equals 15 residues. Germline trimming cut 4 bases from V and 4 bases from J; bases unmatched to any gene: 8. The CDR3 sequence is CASSQGTGEGYEQYF. The CDR3 coding sequence is TGTGCCAGCAGCCAAGGGACAGGGGAGGGTTACGAGCAGTACTTC.

The gene calls are TRBV19 and TRBJ2-7, with 12 bases aligning to TRBD2. In germline, CDR1 is LNHDA, CDR2 SQIVND (reference sequence). The junction had 4 bases not matched to a gene; V was cut back by 3 bases and J by 4 bases. The CDR3 is made up of 15 amino acids. The CDR3 reads CASSIGTSGLYEQYF. In DNA, the CDR3 is TGTGCCAGTAGTATCGGGACTAGCGGGCTTTACGAGCAGTACTTC. Supplemented by reference TRBV19 and TRBJ2-7, the full variable domain reads DGGITQSPKYLFRKEGQNVTLSCEQNLNHDAMYWYRQDPGQGLRLIYYSQIVNDFQKGDIAEGYSVSREKKESFPLTVTSAQKNPTAFYLCASSIGTSGLYEQYFGPGTRLTVT.

The genes are TRBV19 and TRBJ2-5; 7 bases fit TRBD2. V lost 3 bases to trimming and J lost 5 bases; unmatched junction nucleotides: 9. CDR1 is LNHDA, CDR2 SQIVND, per germline (reference sequence). The CDR3 spans 15 residues. The CDR3 DNA is TGTGCCAGTAGTATCGGAGGACTAGGCAGGGAGACCCAGTACTTC. It encodes CASSIGGLGRETQYF.

This sequence joins TRBV4-3 and TRBJ1-4, with D possibly matching TRBD1 (6 bases). Germline loops: CDR1 LGHNA, CDR2 YSLEER. The CDR3 contains 15 residues. The ends were cut back, 3 bases at V and 6 bases at J, with 14 bases in the middle. The CDR3 bases are TGCGCCAGCAGCCAGCGGGGGGGGCGCGATGAAAAACTGTTTTTT. It specifies CASSQRGGRDEKLFF.

The CDR3 spells CASSEAGSRDTQYF. In nucleotides, the CDR3 is TGTGCCAGTTCAGAGGCGGGATCTAGGGATACGCAGTATTTT. V and J are TRBV7-2 and TRBJ2-3, with D possibly being TRBD2 (6 bases). The CDR3 is 14 residues long. Between the trimmed V and J ends, which lost 9 bases and 6 bases, there was a span of 19 bases. Germline-derived CDR1 and CDR2 are SGHTA and FQGNSA.

The count of this clone is one. This chain uses TRBV14 with TRBJ2-1; maybe TRBD1 (5 bases). Germline V gives CDR1 SGHDN, CDR2 FVKESK. The CDR3 sequence is 14 residues long. The ends were cut back, 4 bases at V and 6 bases at J, with 13 bases in the middle. The CDR3 region has the DNA TGTGCCAGCAGCCTGTGGAGTAGGGGCAATGAGCAGTTCTTC. This codes for CASSLWSRGNEQFF.

The V and J genes are TRBV5-6 and TRBJ1-4; D is perhaps TRBD1 (5 bases). There are 16 residues in the CDR3. Deletions cut 4 bases from V and 2 bases from J, with 15 bases between. CDR1 SGHDT and CDR2 YYEEEE come from the germline V gene. The CDR3 loop reads CASSAQGGRTNEKLFF. DNA for the CDR3: TGTGCCAGCAGCGCTCAGGGTGGGCGGACTAATGAAAAACTGTTTTTT.